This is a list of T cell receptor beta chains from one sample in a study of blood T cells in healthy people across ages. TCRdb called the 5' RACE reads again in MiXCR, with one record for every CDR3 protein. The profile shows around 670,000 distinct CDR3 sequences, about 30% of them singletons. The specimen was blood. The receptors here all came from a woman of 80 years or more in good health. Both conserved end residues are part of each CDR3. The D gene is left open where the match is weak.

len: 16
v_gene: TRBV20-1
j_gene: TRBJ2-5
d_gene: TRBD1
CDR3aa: CSANNPGQGEYETQYF

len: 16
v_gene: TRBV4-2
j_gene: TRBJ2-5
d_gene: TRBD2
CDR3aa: CASSQAAGGAGETQYF

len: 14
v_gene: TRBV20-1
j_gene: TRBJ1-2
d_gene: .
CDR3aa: CSASPRTANYGYTF

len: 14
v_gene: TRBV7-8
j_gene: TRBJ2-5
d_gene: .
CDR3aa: CASSLASRSGTQYF

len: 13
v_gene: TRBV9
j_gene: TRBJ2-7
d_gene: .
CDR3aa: CASSVEILTEQYF

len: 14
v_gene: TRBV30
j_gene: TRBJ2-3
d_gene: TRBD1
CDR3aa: CAWRRDRATDTQYF

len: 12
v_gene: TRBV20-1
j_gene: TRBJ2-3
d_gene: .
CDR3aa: CSAMKDRDTQYF

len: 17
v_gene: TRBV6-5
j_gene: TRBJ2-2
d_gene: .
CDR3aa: CASSYFGRALNTGELFF

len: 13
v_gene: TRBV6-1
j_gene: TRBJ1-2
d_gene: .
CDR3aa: CASREAGEGGYTF

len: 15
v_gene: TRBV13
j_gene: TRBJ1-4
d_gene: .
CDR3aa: CASSYQGSLNEKLFF

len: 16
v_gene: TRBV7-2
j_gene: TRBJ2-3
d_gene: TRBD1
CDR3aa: CASSPRTGAIADTQYF

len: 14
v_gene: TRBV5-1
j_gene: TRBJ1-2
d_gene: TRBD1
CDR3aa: CASTNTGGIYGYTF

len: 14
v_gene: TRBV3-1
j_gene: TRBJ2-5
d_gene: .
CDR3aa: CASSRRDFQETQYF

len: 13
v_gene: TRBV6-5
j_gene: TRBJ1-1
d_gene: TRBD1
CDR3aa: CAGFRGRNTEAFF

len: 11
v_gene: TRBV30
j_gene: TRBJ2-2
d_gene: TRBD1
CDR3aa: CAWTGGRELFF

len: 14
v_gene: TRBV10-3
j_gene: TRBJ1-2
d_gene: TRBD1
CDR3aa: CATNGDRFNYGYTF

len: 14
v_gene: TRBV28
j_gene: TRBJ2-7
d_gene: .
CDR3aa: CASSSPGFPYEQYF

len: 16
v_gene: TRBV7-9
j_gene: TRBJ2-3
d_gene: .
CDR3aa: CASSLAVSTATDTQYF

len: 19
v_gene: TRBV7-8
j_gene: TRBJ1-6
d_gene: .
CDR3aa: CASSLSGMGGGSFGSPLHF

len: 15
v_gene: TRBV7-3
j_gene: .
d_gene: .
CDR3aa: CASSSRGAGLGEQYF

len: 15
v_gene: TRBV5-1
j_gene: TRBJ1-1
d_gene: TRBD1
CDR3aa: CASSTGQGRNTEAFF

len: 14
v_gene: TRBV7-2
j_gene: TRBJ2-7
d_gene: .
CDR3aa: CASSYGGATYEQYF

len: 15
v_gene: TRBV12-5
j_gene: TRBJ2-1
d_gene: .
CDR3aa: CASAKDGISYNEQFF

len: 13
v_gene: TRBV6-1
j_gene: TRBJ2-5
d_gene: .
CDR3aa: CASSEGQTPAQYF

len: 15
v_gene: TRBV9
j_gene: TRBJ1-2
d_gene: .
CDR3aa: CASSVQTVGGGGYTF

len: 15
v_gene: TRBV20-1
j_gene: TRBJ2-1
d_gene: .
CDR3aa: CSAIFQAGLYNEQFF

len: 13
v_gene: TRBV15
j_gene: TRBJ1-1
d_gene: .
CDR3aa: CATSRSRGTEAFF

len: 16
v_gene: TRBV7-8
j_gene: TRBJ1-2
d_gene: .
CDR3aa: CASSLSPGSPNYGYTF

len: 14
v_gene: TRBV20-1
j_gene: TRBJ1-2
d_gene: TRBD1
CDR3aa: CSARGGDRAYGYTF